This is a list of T cell receptor beta chains from one sample in a study of T cell responses to AZD1222 COVID-19 vaccine. Clones were read by immunoSEQ multiplex PCR, and TCRdb kept only the in-frame ones, dropping some. The profile covers 65,000 to 75,000 clones, with less than 90% appearing a single time and around 20% taken by the ten largest. The starting material was peripheral blood, obtained on day 0 of AZD1222 vaccination. The receptors here all came from an adult in good health. Each CDR3 is given with its conserved first and last residue.

cdr3_length j_call v_call cdr3_aa
13 TRBJ2-7 TRBV5-6 CASSLVDSYEQYF
17 TRBJ1-6 TRBV7-2 CASSLVRQSLGNSPLHF
15 TRBJ2-1 TRBV19 CASSIVPGRGYEQFF
16 TRBJ2-7 TRBV27 CASSLSPGQEVYEQYF
14 TRBJ1-5 TRBV18 CASKGPDSNQPQHF
12 TRBJ1-6 TRBV7-6 CASSFLDSPLHF
15 TRBJ2-2 TRBV28 CASSLPRANTGELFF
15 TRBJ1-1 TRBV4-3 CASSRQGQGGTEAFF
13 TRBJ2-3 TRBV24-1 CATSDYGTDTQYF
16 TRBJ2-1 TRBV5-6 CASSLMGTGSHNEQFF
14 TRBJ2-2 TRBV7-2 CASSFRGVTGELFF
13 TRBJ2-7 TRBV19 CATEDLGTYEQYF
14 TRBJ2-1 TRBV19 CASSIGGNYNEQFF
15 TRBJ2-7 TRBV27 CASSSPGRGTYEQYF
15 TRBJ1-4 TRBV11-2 CASSPTGPYNEKLFF
13 TRBJ2-7 TRBV10-1 CASSESRVTEQYF
15 TRBJ2-1 TRBV5-4 CASSLGGLRYNEQFF
16 TRBJ2-1 TRBV7-9 CASSSTSGRSYNEQFF
18 TRBJ2-6 TRBV7-9 CASSLWDRVGSGANVLTF
14 TRBJ1-2 TRBV6-6 CASSSLGTGNGYTF
14 TRBJ1-1 TRBV11-2 CASTDGFDGTEAFF
16 TRBJ1-4 TRBV4-2 CASSRSRGAMDEKLFF
17 TRBJ1-1 TRBV28 CASSFLRGLGVNTEAFF
15 TRBJ2-1 TRBV2 CASRSGTSGYNEQFF
13 TRBJ1-2 TRBV6-6 CASSYRVIYGYTF
14 TRBJ1-2 TRBV6-1 CASSEGGGLYGYTF
13 TRBJ1-2 TRBV11-2 CASSLWVNYGYTF
14 TRBJ1-5 TRBV28 CASRGTGGGQPQHF
14 TRBJ2-7 TRBV27 CASSLMRGTGEQYF
15 TRBJ2-7 TRBV28 CASSFFSGRAYEQYF
13 TRBJ2-7 TRBV27 CASSLSYSYEQYF
13 TRBJ1-1 TRBV12-3/TRBV12-4 CASTPFRGAEAFF
16 TRBJ2-3 TRBV3-1/TRBV3-2 CASSPGGWGSTDTQYF
11 TRBJ1-5 TRBV3-1/TRBV3-2 CASSPKWPQHF
13 TRBJ1-5 TRBV5-1 CASSFSSNQPQHF
13 TRBJ1-1 TRBV11-3 CASSLTGVTEAFF
16 TRBJ2-3 TRBV19 CASSIRAGPSPDTQYF
15 TRBJ1-3 TRBV4-3 CASSQDETGGNTIYF
15 TRBJ1-2 TRBV3-1/TRBV3-2 CASSQGTGRLAGYTF
15 TRBJ1-5 TRBV28 CASSPSNRGNQPQHF
15 TRBJ2-4 TRBV7-2 CASSLGFRGADIQYF
11 TRBJ1-1 TRBV3-1/TRBV3-2 CASSRGSGAFF
15 TRBJ2-2 TRBV28 CASSFYGSRHGELFF
11 TRBJ2-7 TRBV10-3 CAISSGYEQYF
13 TRBJ2-7 TRBV6-5 CASMGLNSYEQYF
13 TRBJ1-2 TRBV14 CASSQGAWYGYTF
16 TRBJ1-5 TRBV7-9 CASSPGGGYSNQPQHF
14 TRBJ2-7 TRBV28 CASSLWRSSYEQYF
15 TRBJ1-2 TRBV4-3 CASSQESGGTGGYTF
15 TRBJ2-2 TRBV6-2/TRBV6-3 CASSYLAGDTGELFF
14 TRBJ2-5 TRBV6-1 CASRKGQAQETQYF
14 TRBJ2-2 TRBV18 CASSPRAEAGELFF
14 TRBJ1-6 TRBV3-1/TRBV3-2 CASSQDEIPRPLHF
15 TRBJ1-5 TRBV5-1 CASSLEPTGNQPQHF
14 TRBJ1-2 TRBV28 CASSLWSGGNGYTF
14 TRBJ1-2 TRBV3-1/TRBV3-2 CASSLYRGGYGYTF
12 TRBJ2-7 TRBV5-6 CASSLRGDEQYF